The 13 T cell receptor beta chains below were found in one sample sequenced in a study of CD8+ T cells in alopecia areata. Investigators isolated RNA and reverse transcribed it into cDNA to act as the sequencing template. The protocol was immunoSEQ multiplex PCR, while the TCRdb copy is restricted to in-frame clones and leaves out a portion. The sample yields approximately 150,000 clones, about three fifths seen once. The sequencing input was CD4+ T cells sorted from blood. The source is a human donor in good health.

This clone was seen a handful of times. This chain uses TRBV5-6 with TRBJ2-5; 8 bases fit TRBD2. The length of the CDR3 is 14 residues. J was trimmed by 2 bases and V by 2 bases; bases with no gene match: 2. Germline-derived CDR1 and CDR2 are SGHDT and YYEEEE. The CDR3 region has the DNA TGTGCCAGCAGCTTTAGCGGGATGCAAGAGACCCAGTACTTC. Protein sequence: CASSFSGMQETQYF.

The chain uses TRBV5-1 and TRBJ2-7; 7 bases align to TRBD1. Looked up from germline, CDR1 is SGHRS and CDR2 is YFSETQ. V was clipped by 3 bases and J by 2 bases; unmatched bases: 5. The CDR3 is 14 amino acids. The CDR3 bases are TGCGCCAGCAGCTGGGACAGACCTACCTACGAGCAGTACTTC. It is translated as CASSWDRPTYEQYF.

The chain recombines TRBV29-1 with TRBJ2-7, with 7 bases matching TRBD1. With 8 bases clipped from V and 5 bases from J, the junction kept 6 bases outside the gene matches. CDR1 and CDR2 (germline): SQVTM, ANQGSEA. This CDR3 comprises 11 residues. CDR3: CSSPDRNEQYF. CDR3 bases: TGCAGCTCCCCGGACAGGAACGAGCAGTACTTC.

V and J are TRBV7-8 and TRBJ2-1; D could derive from TRBD1 or TRBD2 (5 bases each). CDR1 and CDR2 from the germline V gene are SGHVS and FQNEAQ. The CDR3 extends over 16 amino acids. V was pared by 2 bases and J by 1 base, with 12 bases between. In nucleotides, the CDR3 is TGTGCCAGCAGCTTAATCGAGGGGCCTTCCTACAATGAGCAGTTCTTC. Its protein product is CASSLIEGPSYNEQFF.

This chain uses TRBV5-1 with TRBJ2-3; D unclear. V was shortened by 1 base and J by 2 bases, with 8 bases between the two germline ends. Germline CDR1 reads SGHRS; CDR2 reads YFSETQ. This CDR3 is 14 amino acids long. CDR3 nucleotides: TGCGCCAGCAGCTTGTTTGCGGACACAGATACGCAGTATTTT. Amino acid sequence: CASSLFADTDTQYF.

The chain combines TRBV6-6 with TRBJ1-1; D is undetermined. Germline CDR1 MNHNY, CDR2 SVGAGI (reference sequence). Trimming left V 5 bases short and J 1 base short, with 8 bases between. CDR3 length: 13 residues. The chain's CDR3 is CASSRPQNTEAFF. DNA of the CDR3: TGTGCCAGCAGTCGCCCCCAGAACACTGAAGCTTTCTTT.

J is TRBJ2-7 and V is TRBV7-2; 9 positions agree with TRBD2. Trimming cost V 3 bases and J 0 bases; bases outside gene matches: 6. The V gene's germline CDR1 is SGHTA and CDR2 FQGNSA. The CDR3 runs 16 residues. This CDR3 is CASSLDVTSGSYEQYF. CDR3 DNA sequence: TGTGCCAGCAGCTTGGATGTGACTAGCGGCTCCTACGAGCAGTACTTC.

This clone turned up a few times. The V gene is TRBV28, the J gene TRBJ2-5, with D uncertain. The CDR3 runs 13 residues. Germline assignment: CDR1 MDHEN and CDR2 SYDVKM. V lost 8 bases, J lost 0 bases, and 10 bases lay in between. The DNA of the CDR3 is TGTGCCAGCGGGCGCCAGTACCAAGAGACCCAGTACTTC. This gives the protein CASGRQYQETQYF. Filled out from reference TRBV28 and TRBJ2-5, the complete variable domain reads DVKVTQSSRYLVKRTGEKVFLECVQDMDHENMFWYRQDPGLGLRLIYFSYDVKMKEKGDIPEGYSVSREKKERFSLILESASTNQTSMYLCASGRQYQETQYFGPGTRLLVL.

J is TRBJ2-3 and V is TRBV18; 10 positions match TRBD2. Germline V gene data show CDR1 as KGHSH and CDR2 as LQKENI. This CDR3 has 15 amino acids. The ends lost 4 bases at V and 1 base at J; junction bases unmatched: 2. The chain's CDR3 is CASSLGTSGTDTQYF. CDR3 DNA: TGTGCCAGCTCACTTGGGACTAGCGGCACAGATACGCAGTATTTT.

This clone was seen only a few times. This chain uses TRBV7-6 with TRBJ2-2; TRBD2 matches 8 bases. The CDR3 is 16 residues long. Per the germline V gene, CDR1 is SGHVS and CDR2 is FNYEAQ. With 2 bases clipped from V and 3 bases from J, the junction kept 5 bases outside the gene matches. In nucleotides, the CDR3 is TGTGCCAGCAGCTTACAAGCTAGCGGGCACACCGGGGAGCTGTTTTTT. Its translation: CASSLQASGHTGELFF.

This clone was counted between two and nine times. The chain uses TRBV7-9 and TRBJ2-5; D is unresolved. The germline V and J ends were trimmed by 2 bases and 1 base, with 8 bases remaining between them. Germline-derived CDR1 and CDR2 are SEHNR and FQNEAQ (reference sequence). The CDR3 is 14 amino acids. The chain's CDR3 is CASSLRVGQETQYF. The DNA of the CDR3 is TGTGCCAGCAGCTTAAGAGTGGGCCAAGAGACCCAGTACTTC.

This chain links TRBV27 with TRBJ2-7, with D possibly matching TRBD2 (5 bases). The germline V gene has CDR1 MNHEY and CDR2 SMNVEV (reference sequence). The germline V and J ends were trimmed by 3 bases and 3 bases, with 15 bases remaining between them. This CDR3 is 15 amino acids long. CDR3 in amino acids: CASSFRAEGSYEQYF. CDR3 coding DNA: TGTGCCAGCAGTTTTAGGGCAGAGGGAAGCTACGAGCAGTACTTC.

This clone was observed a single time. This rearrangement joins TRBV2 to TRBJ2-7; D unresolved. Trimming cost V 3 bases and J 0 bases, with 9 bases left between them. The CDR3 has 14 amino acids. CDR1 SNHLY and CDR2 FYNNEI come from the germline V gene. CDR3 DNA sequence: TGTGCCAGCAGTGATGGGGTTACCTCCTACGAGCAGTACTTC. Translated: CASSDGVTSYEQYF.